Each of the 26 T cell receptor beta chains below was sequenced from the same sample in a study of shared clonotypes between healthy human individuals. The method was immunoSEQ multiplex PCR; TCRdb's version includes in-frame clones alone and lacks a portion of them. Of roughly 2.5 million clones listed, around nine tenths are singletons. The specimen was naive CD4+ T cells sorted from blood. Subset reported: CD45RA+ positively selected. All receptors derive from a man aged 18-30 years in good health.

The chain carries TRBV5-1 and TRBJ2-5; the D is unclear. This CDR3 has 12 residues. Germline V gene data show CDR1 as SGHRS and CDR2 as YFSETQ. The germline V and J ends were trimmed by 6 bases and 2 bases, with 8 bases remaining between them. The CDR3 DNA sequence: TGCGCCAGCAATGACGGACAAGAGACCCAGTACTTC. Translating gives CASNDGQETQYF. Full variable domain (outside the CDR3, taken from reference TRBV5-1 and TRBJ2-5): KAGVTQTPRYLIKTRGQQVTLSCSPISGHRSVSWYQQTPGQGLQFLFEYFSETQRNKGNFPGRFSGRQFSNSRSEMNVSTLELGDSALYLCASNDGQETQYFGPGTRLLVL.

The gene calls are TRBV6-1 and TRBJ2-5; D gene ambiguous. The CDR3 length is 12 residues. Per the germline V gene, CDR1 is MNHNS and CDR2 is SASEGT. V dropped 7 bases and J dropped 1 base, with 7 bases sitting between them. The CDR3 spells CASTGTQETQYF. CDR3 DNA: TGTGCCAGCACAGGCACCCAAGAGACCCAGTACTTC.

The gene calls are TRBV10-3 and TRBJ2-2, with 7 bases identical to TRBD2. Germline CDR1 is ENHRY and CDR2 is SYGVKD. The CDR3 loop spans 18 amino acids. The J segment lost 0 bases and the V segment lost 0 bases, leaving 7 bases of the junction unmatched. The CDR3 nucleotides are TGTGCCATCAGTGAGTCGAGGGGAGGGGTCGCGAACACCGGGGAGCTGTTTTTT. Its translation: CAISESRGGVANTGELFF.

The rearrangement joins TRBV5-1 to TRBJ2-5; no reliable D call. This CDR3 has 14 residues. CDR1 and CDR2 (germline): SGHRS, YFSETQ. Trimming cost V 1 base and J 5 bases, with 12 bases left between them. The CDR3 here is CASSLQPESETQYF. DNA for the CDR3: TGCGCCAGCAGCTTGCAACCAGAAAGCGAGACCCAGTACTTC.

The chain couples TRBV28 to TRBJ2-2; TRBD1 matches at 11 bases. Germline V lookup: CDR1 MDHEN, CDR2 SYDVKM. The CDR3 length is 15 residues. Trimming took 2 bases from V and 6 from J; bases not matched to a gene: 2. CDR3 nucleotide sequence: TGTGCCAGCAGTTTAGGGGACAGGGGGTCCGGGGAGCTGTTTTTT. Protein sequence: CASSLGDRGSGELFF.

This clone was detected only a few times. The V call is TRBV29-1, the J call TRBJ1-1; 7 bases fit TRBD1. The CDR3 covers 13 residues. Unmatched junction bases numbered 3, after V lost 1 base and J lost 4 bases. The germline CDR1 and CDR2 sequences are SQVTM and ANQGSEA. The DNA for the CDR3 is TGCAGCGTTGAAGGCAGGGGGGGCACTGAAGCTTTCTTT. It specifies CSVEGRGGTEAFF.

V is TRBV30 and J is TRBJ1-2; TRBD1 aligns across 7 bases. CDR3 length equals 12 residues. Germline V lookup: CDR1 GTSNPN, CDR2 SVGIG (reference sequence). V was clipped by 4 bases and J by 7 bases; unmatched bases: 6. This CDR3 is CAWTTGVGGYTF. The CDR3 coding sequence is TGTGCCTGGACCACAGGGGTAGGTGGCTACACCTTC. Full variable domain (outside the CDR3, taken from reference TRBV30 and TRBJ1-2): SQTIHQWPATLVQPVGSPLSLECTVEGTSNPNLYWYRQAAGRGLQLLFYSVGIGQISSEVPQNLSASRPQDRQFILSSKKLLLSDSGFYLCAWTTGVGGYTFGSGTRLTVV.

The chain couples TRBV7-2 to TRBJ2-1; D is unclear. There are 13 residues in the CDR3. Trimming removed 1 base at V and 9 bases at J, with 10 bases between. Germline lookup yields CDR1 SGHTA and CDR2 FQGNSA. The CDR3 loop is CASSLVFQLEQFF. In DNA, the CDR3 is TGTGCCAGCAGCTTAGTTTTCCAACTTGAGCAGTTCTTC.

This sequence joins TRBV7-3 and TRBJ1-6; D remains ambiguous. Between the trimmed V and J ends, which lost 5 bases and 7 bases, there was a span of 21 bases. Per germline, CDR1 SGHTA and CDR2 FQGTGA. The CDR3 sequence is 17 residues long. The CDR3 DNA is TGTGCCAGCAGCCTTGGGTACACATCGGGGAAAAATTCACCCCTCCACTTT. Encoded protein: CASSLGYTSGKNSPLHF.

CDR3 in DNA: TGTGCCAGCAACGGAGGGATCGTCTCCTACAATGAGCAGTTCTTC. Translation gives CASNGGIVSYNEQFF. J is TRBJ2-1 and V is TRBV9, with D perhaps matching TRBD2 (6 bases). This CDR3 is built from 15 residues. Trimming took 6 bases from V and 0 from J, leaving 13 bases between them. The germline V gene has CDR1 SGDLS and CDR2 YYNGEE. Supplemented by reference TRBV9 and TRBJ2-1, the full variable domain reads DSGVTQTPKHLITATGQRVTLRCSPRSGDLSVYWYQQSLDQGLQFLIQYYNGEERAKGNILERFSAQQFPDLHSELNLSSLELGDSALYFCASNGGIVSYNEQFFGPGTRLTVL.

This clone was detected once. In nucleotides, the CDR3 is TGTGCCAGCAGCTTGTTCTCGATAGCGGGAGGTGCAGATACGCAGTATTTT. It is translated as CASSLFSIAGGADTQYF. This chain connects TRBV7-2 to TRBJ2-3, with 10 positions matching TRBD2. J lost 4 bases, V lost 3 bases, and 10 bases had no gene match. This CDR3 contains 17 residues. Germline loops: CDR1 SGHTA, CDR2 FQGNSA.

The rearrangement links TRBV10-3 to TRBJ2-2; no firm D call. The CDR3 is 18 residues long. V was cut by 2 bases and J by 0 bases, with 16 bases left in between. Germline V lookup: CDR1 ENHRY, CDR2 SYGVKD. CDR3 coding DNA: TGTGCCATCAGTGAGCCTCCCCGGACGGACGCGAACACCGGGGAGCTGTTTTTT. Its translation: CAISEPPRTDANTGELFF.

V is TRBV7-2 and J is TRBJ1-5, with a possible D match to TRBD1 (6 bases). Germline-derived CDR1 and CDR2 are SGHTA and FQGNSA. Trimming took off 5 bases at V and 10 bases at J, with 12 bases between the two ends. The CDR3 runs to 12 residues. CDR3 sequence: CASSIQGGPQHF. CDR3 DNA: TGTGCCAGCAGCATACAGGGTGGCCCCCAGCATTTT.

There are a few counts of this clone. The chain carries TRBV19 and TRBJ2-7; no definite D call. CDR3 length equals 14 residues. From germline, CDR1 is LNHDA and CDR2 SQIVND (reference sequence). The ends were cut back, 1 base at V and 0 bases at J, with 7 bases in the middle. This CDR3 reads CASSIVDGSYEQYF. In nucleotides, the CDR3 is TGTGCCAGTAGTATAGTGGACGGCTCCTACGAGCAGTACTTC.

This clone has just one count. This chain connects TRBV27 to TRBJ1-2; D gene uncertain. This CDR3 contains 13 residues. Trimming removed 2 bases at V and 4 bases at J, with 8 bases between. Per germline, CDR1 MNHEY and CDR2 SMNVEV (reference sequence). The CDR3 nucleotides read TGTGCCAGCAGTTTAAGGGTTGCCTATGGCTACACCTTC. The encoded protein is CASSLRVAYGYTF.

This chain uses TRBV10-3 with TRBJ1-5; D uncertain. Trimming pared 4 bases from V and 6 bases from J, leaving 16 bases between. Looked up from germline, CDR1 is ENHRY and CDR2 is SYGVKD. The CDR3 spans 15 residues. CDR3 in amino acids: CAISAGLDGSQPQHF. Here the CDR3 DNA reads TGTGCCATCAGTGCTGGACTGGACGGGAGTCAGCCCCAGCATTTT.

V gene TRBV28 combines with J gene TRBJ2-3; no definite D call. The CDR3 covers 14 residues. Trimming cost V 5 bases and J 7 bases, with 16 bases left between them. In germline, CDR1 is MDHEN, CDR2 SYDVKM. The CDR3 DNA reads as TGTGCCAGCAGTGGAATTACCAAAGTAAATACGCAGTATTTT. Translation: CASSGITKVNTQYF.

The chain has TRBV30 and TRBJ1-2; D gene ambiguous. The V gene lost 2 bases and the J gene lost 2 bases, with 12 bases spanning the gap. CDR1 is GTSNPN and CDR2 is SVGIG in the germline V gene (reference sequence). The CDR3 totals 14 residues. The CDR3 region is CAWSQRRGNYGYTF. The CDR3 DNA follows: TGTGCCTGGAGTCAGCGGAGAGGGAACTATGGCTACACCTTC.

The chain recombines TRBV11-2 with TRBJ2-1, with 8 bases lining up with TRBD2. The CDR3 loop spans 15 amino acids. Germline assignment: CDR1 SGHAT and CDR2 FQNNGV. With V trimmed by 4 bases and J by 0 bases, 2 bases remained unmatched. The CDR3 DNA reads as TGTGCCAGCAGCTCGGGGACTAGCTCCTACAATGAGCAGTTCTTC. Protein sequence: CASSSGTSSYNEQFF.

CDR3 region: CASSYGTFYEQYF. In nucleotides, the CDR3 is TGTGCCAGCAGTTACGGGACATTCTACGAGCAGTACTTC. V is TRBV6-6 and J is TRBJ2-7, with a possible D match to TRBD1 (6 bases). The CDR3 runs to 13 residues. CDR1 MNHNY and CDR2 SVGAGI come from the germline V gene (reference sequence). V lost 2 bases and J lost 3, with 8 bases in between.

The chain combines TRBV6-5 with TRBJ1-2, with D maybe TRBD1 (6 bases). CDR1 and CDR2 (germline): MNHEY, SVGAGI. The CDR3 spans 14 residues. Trimming pared 0 bases from V and 7 bases from J, leaving 12 bases between. The CDR3 sequence: CASSYSPFRGGYTF. The CDR3 DNA follows: TGTGCCAGCAGTTACTCCCCCTTCAGGGGTGGCTACACCTTC.

The chain couples TRBV10-3 to TRBJ2-3, with D possibly being TRBD1 or TRBD2 (5 bases each). Germline CDR1 ENHRY, CDR2 SYGVKD. The CDR3 runs to 16 residues. V lost 6 bases and J 7 bases, leaving 23 bases between the germline ends. CDR3 sequence: CAISQHAWDPPYTQYF. The CDR3 coding sequence is TGTGCCATCAGCCAACACGCCTGGGACCCACCCTATACGCAGTATTTT.

The gene calls are TRBV29-1 and TRBJ2-2, with D uncertain. This CDR3 comprises 13 residues. Trimming took off 8 bases at V and 0 bases at J, with 10 bases between the two ends. Germline CDR1 is SQVTM and CDR2 is ANQGSEA. The CDR3 DNA is TGCAGCTCCTGGACGGCGAACACCGGGGAGCTGTTTTTT. Its translation is CSSWTANTGELFF.

The gene calls are TRBV5-1 and TRBJ1-5, with D uncertain. This CDR3 comprises 16 residues. Looked up from germline, CDR1 is SGHRS and CDR2 is YFSETQ. The V end lost 1 base, the J end lost 0 bases, and 11 bases lay between the germline ends. CDR3 protein: CASSLTGSYSNQPQHF. DNA of the CDR3: TGCGCCAGCAGCTTGACGGGGAGTTATAGCAATCAGCCCCAGCATTTT.

The chain combines TRBV27 with TRBJ1-4; 7 positions match TRBD1. V shed 6 bases, J shed 1 base, and the junction held 11 bases outside the gene matches. This CDR3 has 17 amino acids. CDR1 and CDR2 (germline): MNHEY, SMNVEV (reference sequence). Written as DNA, the CDR3 is TGTGCCAGCAGCCCAGGGGGAGTTTTAGGAACTAATGAAAAACTGTTTTTT. Its translation: CASSPGGVLGTNEKLFF.

This clone was observed a handful of times. This sequence joins TRBV10-3 and TRBJ1-6; 7 bases map to TRBD1. The CDR3 spans 13 residues. V shed 9 bases, J shed 9 bases, and the junction held 8 bases outside the gene matches. Per germline, CDR1 ENHRY and CDR2 SYGVKD. In nucleotides, the CDR3 is TGTGCCATTCACGGACAGGAGAGTTCACCCCTCCACTTT. Residues: CAIHGQESSPLHF.